This is a list of T cell receptor beta chains from one sample in a study of shared T cell receptors in the human thymus. Sequencing used immunoSEQ multiplex PCR; TCRdb keeps in-frame clones, though not all of them. The profile covers 700,000 to 750,000 clones, with approximately 85% appearing a single time and about 0.011% taken by the ten largest. The same specimen was also included in a second study, on human thymus T cells.

What was sequenced was thymocytes. The origin of the receptors is a girl less than two years old with a congenital heart defect. The CDR3 runs from the conserved cysteine through the conserved F or W. A D gene is named only where the DNA matches it firmly. Part of the rows lack a size; the others show once, few, many or a class for expanded clones.

clone size,J gene,V gene,D gene,CDR3 protein,CDR3 DNA
once,TRBJ2-4,TRBV11-2,TRBD1,CASSTSSTGETKNIQYF,TGTGCCAGCAGCACAAGCTCGACAGGGGAGACCAAAAACATTCAGTACTTC
NA,TRBJ1-5,TRBV14,NA,CASSPLETAPYSNQPQHF,TGTGCCAGCAGCCCCCTCGAGACAGCCCCTTATAGCAATCAGCCCCAGCATTTT
NA,TRBJ1-5,TRBV2,NA,CASSMTEKNQPQHF,TGTGCCAGCAGCATGACAGAGAAAAATCAGCCCCAGCATTTT
NA,TRBJ1-5,TRBV12-5,TRBD1,CASVTTGDSNQPQHF,TGTGCTAGTGTCACAACAGGGGATAGCAATCAGCCCCAGCATTTT
NA,TRBJ2-1,TRBV13,TRBD2,CASSSKAGGLRNEQFF,TGTGCCAGCAGTTCTAAGGCGGGGGGCCTAAGAAATGAGCAGTTCTTC
NA,TRBJ2-5,TRBV14,NA,CASSPRQVIQPQETQYF,TGTGCCAGCAGCCCCAGACAGGTTATACAGCCCCAAGAGACCCAGTACTTC
once,TRBJ1-1,TRBV5-5,TRBD1,CASSLGDRAVFGEAFF,TGTGCCAGCAGCTTGGGGGACAGGGCGGTTTTCGGTGAAGCTTTCTTT
NA,TRBJ1-5,TRBV19,NA,CASSTKDRIYSNQPQHF,TGTGCCAGTAGTACGAAAGACAGAATCTATAGCAATCAGCCCCAGCATTTT
NA,TRBJ1-5,TRBV27,NA,CASRAGWDNQPQHF,TGTGCCAGCAGGGCAGGGTGGGACAATCAGCCCCAGCATTTT
NA,TRBJ1-4,TRBV11-2,TRBD1,CASSSGQGGRGEKLFF,TGTGCCAGCAGCTCGGGACAGGGGGGTAGGGGTGAAAAACTGTTTTTT